This entry is about one T cell receptor (beta chain). Which antigen it targets is not known. Per-base quality was not reported, and no clone a single base away is much larger than it. The same CDR3 arises from other DNA sequences in this sample as well. The data were obtained in a study of blood T cell repertoires in COVID-19 (TCRdb year 2020). As for the study more broadly: The collaborator samples originated in the United States, Italy and Spain and spanned the acute and convalescent phases of COVID-19. The repertoires were released in a freely available public database intended as a resource for research on the immune response to SARS-CoV-2. A de-identified subject ID, COVID-19 status, age in years and sex were almost always included in the sample metadata. Where available, HLA class I and class II types were taken from metadata supplied by the sample provider and were not determined by assay-based typing. The material from the prospective study consisted of cDNA or gDNA derived from T cells, B-cell-depleted T cells, or PBMCs. Samples came from the ongoing ImmuneRACE study (first 160 participants) plus 1,254 subjects from 6 global collaborators. The dataset comprised deeply sampled blood TCRbeta repertoires from subjects exposed to, actively infected with, or recovered from COVID-19.

TCRbeta CDR3 regions were amplified from genomic DNA using the immunoSEQ Assay, a bias-controlled multiplex PCR. The paper's processing steps were these. Nucleated cell counts per sample were estimated from amplification of reference gene primers within the assay. To quantify the absolute abundance of each unique TCRbeta CDR3 rearrangement, sequence reads were collapsed and filtered. Productive Simpson clonality was computed per sample as the square root of Simpson's diversity index over productive rearrangements. The table was pulled from immuneACCESS by TCRdb, which kept in-frame rearrangements only. Such tables lose some clones; where checked, under half of the loss comes from unresolved V genes, and the rest has no known cause. For V, J and clone size, that table is used; D and trimming come from the DNA. The table for this sample lists 300,000 or so clones; around 90% of them were counted only once. The ten largest clones represent around 1.1% of the sample.

Trimming removed 3 bases from V and 1 base from J, leaving 13 bases between the germline ends. CDR1 and CDR2, looked up from the germline V gene (reference sequence), are DFQATT and SNEGSKA. The CDR3 runs 15 amino acids, cysteine and phenylalanine included. The read is trimmed to its CDR3 DNA, 45 bases read in frame from base 1. Overall study outcomes, separate from this receptor: How much clinical and demographic metadata was included differed by source and by participant, and the metadata was provided uncurated.

Participants in the prospective study were aged roughly 18 to 100 years, lived in 20 to 30 United States geographic areas, and enrolled through a virtual design. To assign participants to cohorts, the prospective study relied on clinical history that participants themselves reported in a screening survey and a study questionnaire. For ImmuneRACE Cohort 3, a participant was defined as recovered based on two consecutive negative NP/OP PCR tests, clearance by a healthcare professional, or resolution of symptoms. Mobile phlebotomists in the prospective study collected whole blood, serum and a nasopharyngeal or oropharyngeal swab from every participant. Additional blood draws and questionnaires over an approximately 2-month period could optionally be provided by prospective study participants. Blood samples from the prospective study were shipped frozen or at room temperature prior to DNA extraction.

This receptor chain uses TRBV20-1 and TRBJ1-5; a confident D gene designation cannot be given. Sequenced sample: PBMCs or T cells enriched from blood (not recorded which). The sequence derives from a woman in her twenties or thirties who had recovered from COVID-19. The CDR3 loop reads CSASRGAVSNQPQHF. Here is the DNA: TGCAGTGCTAGTCGGGGAGCGGTAAGCAATCAGCCCCAGCATTTT.